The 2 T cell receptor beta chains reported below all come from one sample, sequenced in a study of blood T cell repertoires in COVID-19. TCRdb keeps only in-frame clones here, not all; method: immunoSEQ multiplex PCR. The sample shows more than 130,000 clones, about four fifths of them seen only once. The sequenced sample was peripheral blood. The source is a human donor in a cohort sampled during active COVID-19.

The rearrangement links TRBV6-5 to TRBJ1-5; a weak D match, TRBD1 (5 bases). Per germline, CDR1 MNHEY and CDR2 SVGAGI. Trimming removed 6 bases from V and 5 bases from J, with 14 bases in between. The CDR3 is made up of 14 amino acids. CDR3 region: CASSLFGADQPQHF. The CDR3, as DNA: TGTGCCAGCAGCCTATTTGGGGCTGATCAGCCCCAGCATTTT.

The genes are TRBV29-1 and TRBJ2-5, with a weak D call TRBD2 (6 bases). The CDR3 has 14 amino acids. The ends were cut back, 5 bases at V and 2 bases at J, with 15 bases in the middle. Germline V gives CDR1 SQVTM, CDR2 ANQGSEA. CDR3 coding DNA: TGCAGCGTTAGCCCGACTAGACAGCAAGAGACCCAGTACTTC. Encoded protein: CSVSPTRQQETQYF. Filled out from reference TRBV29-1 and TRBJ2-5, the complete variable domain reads SAVISQKPSRDICQRGTSLTIQCQVDSQVTMMFWYRQQPGQSLTLIATANQGSEATYESGFVIDKFPISRPNLTFSTLTVSNMSPEDSSIYLCSVSPTRQQETQYFGPGTRLLVL.